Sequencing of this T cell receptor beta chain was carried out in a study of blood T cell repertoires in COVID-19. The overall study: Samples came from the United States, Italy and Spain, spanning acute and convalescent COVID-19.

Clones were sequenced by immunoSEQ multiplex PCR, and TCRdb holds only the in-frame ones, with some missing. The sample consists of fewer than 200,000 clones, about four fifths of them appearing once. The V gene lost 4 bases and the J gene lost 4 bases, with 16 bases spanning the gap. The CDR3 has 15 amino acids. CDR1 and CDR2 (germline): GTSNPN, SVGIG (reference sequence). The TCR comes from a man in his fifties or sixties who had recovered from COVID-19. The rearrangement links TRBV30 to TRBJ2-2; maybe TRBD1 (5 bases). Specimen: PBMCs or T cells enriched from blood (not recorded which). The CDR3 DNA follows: TGTGCCTGGACAGGGAAAGGGCTCGTCACCGGGGAGCTGTTTTTT. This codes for CAWTGKGLVTGELFF.